This is a list of T cell receptor beta chains from one sample in a study of vaccination effects on CD4 cells after COVID-19. These receptors have no identified antigens. Sequencing was performed with immunoSEQ multiplex PCR; in TCRdb, only in-frame clones are kept and a portion is missing. The data show 70,000 or so clones, approximately 71% seen once. The specimen was CD4+ T cells from PBMCs cultured without peptide, collected before COVID-19 vaccination. The receptors come from a human donor who received a COVID-19 vaccine. CDR3s include the opening cysteine and the closing phenylalanine or tryptophan. Each record gives: V gene, J gene, clone size, D gene, CDR3 protein, CDR3 DNA. D genes are given only for firm matches. The size field is filled for only some rows; it gives once, few, many or a size class.

TRBV5-1,TRBJ1-3,-,-,CASSPPVANTIYF,TGCGCCAGCAGCCCCCCAGTGGCAAACACCATATATTTT
TRBV27,TRBJ2-3,-,TRBD1,CASSPRDSSTDTQYF,TGTGCCAGCAGTCCGAGGGACAGCAGCACAGATACGCAGTATTTT
TRBV5-1,TRBJ1-2,-,TRBD1,CASSLGPGTGSGYTF,TGCGCCAGCAGCTTGGGCCCCGGGACAGGGAGTGGCTACACCTTC
TRBV4-1,TRBJ1-2,-,-,CASSQRSAQEFYGYTF,TGCGCCAGCAGCCAGAGATCTGCCCAGGAGTTCTATGGCTACACCTTC
TRBV6-4,TRBJ1-5,few,TRBD1,CASSALDRAGNQPQHF,TGTGCCAGCAGTGCCCTAGACAGGGCGGGCAATCAGCCCCAGCATTTT
TRBV28,TRBJ2-5,-,-,CASLSRGGRTETQYF,TGTGCCAGCTTAAGCCGAGGCGGCAGAACCGAGACCCAGTACTTC
TRBV5-1,TRBJ2-2,-,-,CASSFGGPNTGELFF,TGCGCCAGCAGCTTCGGGGGACCGAACACCGGGGAGCTGTTTTTT
TRBV18,TRBJ1-4,-,-,CASSPRIGLANEKLFF,TGTGCCAGCTCACCACGAATCGGGCTGGCTAATGAAAAACTGTTTTTT
TRBV3-1/TRBV3-2,TRBJ1-6,-,-,CASSQQKSPLHF,TGTGCCAGCAGCCAACAGAAGTCACCCCTCCACTTT
TRBV6-2/TRBV6-3,TRBJ2-1,few,TRBD2,CASSTLGLAGAPQVF,TGTGCCAGCAGCACTTTAGGACTAGCGGGGGCGCCTCAGGTCTTC
TRBV19,TRBJ1-5,-,-,CASSKVAGGPQHF,TGTGCCAGTAGTAAAGTCGCCGGAGGGCCCCAGCATTTT
TRBV5-5,TRBJ2-6,-,-,CASSAPRVSGANVLTF,TGTGCCAGCAGCGCGCCTCGGGTCTCTGGGGCCAACGTCCTGACTTTC
TRBV6-5,TRBJ2-1,-,-,CASSKTSRSYNEQFF,TGTGCCAGCAGTAAAACTAGCCGCTCCTACAATGAGCAGTTCTTC
TRBV5-1,TRBJ2-5,-,TRBD2,CASSLVPGLAETQYF,TGCGCCAGCAGCTTGGTCCCGGGACTAGCTGAGACCCAGTACTTC
TRBV19,TRBJ2-2,few,TRBD1,CASSVQGAYTGELFF,TGTGCCAGTTCAGTACAGGGGGCGTACACCGGGGAGCTGTTTTTT
TRBV7-9,TRBJ1-5,-,-,CASSLALVVTAGDQPQHF,TGTGCCAGCAGCTTAGCCCTGGTCGTCACGGCGGGCGATCAGCCCCAGCATTTT
TRBV9,TRBJ1-6,-,TRBD1,CASTPIRTGFNSPLHF,TGTGCCAGCACCCCGATAAGGACAGGATTTAATTCACCCCTCCACTTT
TRBV25-1,TRBJ1-2,-,TRBD1,CASSEMGTGRDGYTF,TGTGCCAGCAGTGAGATGGGGACAGGGAGGGATGGCTACACCTTC
TRBV24-1,TRBJ1-5,-,-,CATSAAQGSGNQPQHF,TGTGCCACCAGTGCCGCACAGGGCTCTGGCAATCAGCCCCAGCATTTT
TRBV27,TRBJ2-2,-,TRBD2,CASSLRGLAGVNTGELFF,TGTGCCAGCAGTTTACGGGGGCTAGCGGGGGTGAACACCGGGGAGCTGTTTTTT
TRBV19,TRBJ1-3,-,-,CASSTGHYGDSGNTIYF,TGTGCCAGTAGTACAGGGCATTACGGGGACTCTGGAAACACCATATATTTT
TRBV28,TRBJ1-3,few,-,CASSTWTGHSGNTIYF,TGTGCCAGCAGTACATGGACGGGACACTCTGGAAACACCATATATTTT
TRBV19,TRBJ1-5,-,TRBD1,CASLPTGGQGQPQHF,TGTGCCAGTCTACCGACAGGGGGTCAGGGACAGCCCCAGCATTTT
TRBV24-1,TRBJ1-1,-,-,CATSARGSTEAFF,TGTGCCACCAGTGCCAGGGGTAGCACTGAAGCTTTCTTT
TRBV5-1,TRBJ2-5,-,TRBD1,CASSSTTGGGETQYF,TGCGCCAGCAGCTCCACGACAGGGGGTGGGGAGACCCAGTACTTC
TRBV6-5,TRBJ1-4,-,-,CASSYSWTVDKKLFF,TGTGCCAGCAGTTACTCATGGACAGTCGATAAAAAACTGTTTTTT
TRBV9,TRBJ2-5,-,-,CASSVVATGTLQETQYF,TGTGCCAGCAGCGTAGTGGCCACAGGGACCCTCCAAGAGACCCAGTACTTC
TRBV9,TRBJ2-5,-,TRBD2,CASSVSGGIQETQYF,TGTGCCAGCAGCGTTAGCGGGGGAATACAAGAGACCCAGTACTTC
TRBV4-1,TRBJ1-2,few,-,CASSLIQVPRGGYTF,TGCGCCAGCAGCCTTATACAGGTTCCCCGGGGTGGCTACACCTTC
TRBV7-9,TRBJ1-2,few,TRBD1,CASSLRQGAGGYTF,TGTGCCAGCAGCTTACGGCAGGGGGCAGGAGGCTACACCTTC
TRBV15,TRBJ2-4,-,-,CATRTENDLAKNIQYF,TGTGCCACCAGAACTGAAAACGACCTAGCCAAAAACATTCAGTACTTC